These 20 T cell receptor beta chains came from one sample sequenced in a study of beta chain features in type 1 diabetes. Study-level findings and limits: All four CD4+ subsets from Type 1 diabetes patients carried moderately but significantly shorter TCRB CDR3s.

Their antigen targets remain unknown. cDNA synthesis used the whole RNA isolate, giving expressed TCRB sequences. Here immunoSEQ multiplex PCR was the method, and the copy in TCRdb shows in-frame clones only, minus some. The sample shows around 260,000 clones, just over 20% of them seen only once. The sequenced sample was naive CD4+ T cells from blood. Source of these receptors: a middle-aged woman with type 1 diabetes.

V usage is TRBV30 and J usage is TRBJ1-3; 7 nucleotides match TRBD1. The J segment lost 6 bases and the V segment lost 2 bases, leaving 4 bases of the junction unmatched. This CDR3 has 13 residues. The germline V gene has CDR1 GTSNPN and CDR2 SVGIG (reference sequence). Here the CDR3 DNA reads TGTGCCTGGAGTTCACAGGGGACAAACACCATATATTTT. Residues: CAWSSQGTNTIYF.

This chain uses TRBV11-1 with TRBJ1-1, with a weak D call TRBD1 (5 bases). The CDR3 spans 14 residues. The germline V gene has CDR1 SGHAT and CDR2 FQDESV (reference sequence). The V gene lost 3 bases and the J gene lost 1 base, with 9 bases spanning the gap. CDR3 nucleotide sequence: TGTGCCAGCAGCTTTTTCGGGGGGAACACTGAAGCTTTCTTT. Protein: CASSFFGGNTEAFF.

The rearrangement links TRBV5-4 to TRBJ2-3; TRBD2 agrees at 10 bases. In germline, CDR1 is SGHNT, CDR2 YYREEE (reference sequence). V dropped 0 bases and J dropped 4; count of bases not matched to a gene: 5. The CDR3 runs to 16 residues. The CDR3 bases are TGTGCCAGCAGCTTGGGCCAGCGGGGGGGCCCAGATACGCAGTATTTT. Its translation: CASSLGQRGGPDTQYF. The full variable domain, completed using reference TRBV5-4 and TRBJ2-3, is ETGVTQSPTHLIKTRGQQVTLRCSSQSGHNTVSWYQQALGQGPQFIFQYYREEENGRGNFPPRFSGLQFPNYSSELNVNALELDDSALYLCASSLGQRGGPDTQYFGPGTRLTVL.

The chain joins TRBV5-1 to TRBJ2-7, with 8 bases identical to TRBD2. The CDR3 is made up of 14 amino acids. The ends lost 3 bases at V and 3 bases at J; junction bases unmatched: 5. Germline V lookup: CDR1 SGHRS, CDR2 YFSETQ. CDR3 in amino acids: CASSSREGGYEQYF. DNA of the CDR3: TGCGCCAGCAGCTCCCGGGAGGGAGGCTACGAGCAGTACTTC. The whole variable domain, filled in from reference TRBV5-1 and TRBJ2-7, reads KAGVTQTPRYLIKTRGQQVTLSCSPISGHRSVSWYQQTPGQGLQFLFEYFSETQRNKGNFPGRFSGRQFSNSRSEMNVSTLELGDSALYLCASSSREGGYEQYFGPGTRLTVT.

The chain employs TRBV9 and TRBJ1-2; tentatively, D is TRBD1 (5 bases). Germline CDR1 is SGDLS and CDR2 is YYNGEE. This CDR3 is built from 15 residues. Trimming left V 6 bases short and J 7 bases short, with 22 bases between. This CDR3 reads CASTSAAGRYLGYTF. CDR3 in DNA: TGTGCCAGCACCTCGGCCGCAGGGCGTTACCTTGGCTACACCTTC.

V usage is TRBV19 and J usage is TRBJ2-3; no clear D. The CDR3 contains 14 residues. CDR1 and CDR2 from the germline V gene are LNHDA and SQIVND (reference sequence). Trimming pared 6 bases from V and 2 bases from J, leaving 12 bases between. The CDR3 region has the DNA TGTGCCAGTAGCTGGTGGCTCAACACAGATACGCAGTATTTT. It codes for CASSWWLNTDTQYF.

The chain uses TRBV15 and TRBJ2-1; D possibly corresponds to TRBD1 (6 bases). Trimming removed 10 bases at V and 6 bases at J, with 16 bases between. From germline, CDR1 is LNHNV and CDR2 YYDKDF (reference sequence). The CDR3 is made up of 13 amino acids. The DNA for the CDR3 is TGTGCCAGTGGGCAGGGGAATAGCAATGAGCAGTTCTTC. It is translated as CASGQGNSNEQFF.

This clone was seen more than once but under ten times. This chain joins TRBV5-1 and TRBJ2-7; TRBD2 is a possible D gene (7 bases). The CDR3 covers 16 residues. Deletions cut 4 bases from V and 0 bases from J, with 17 bases between. Germline CDR1 SGHRS, CDR2 YFSETQ. The CDR3 reads CASSGQTSGISYEQYF. The CDR3 nucleotides read TGCGCCAGCAGCGGACAGACCAGCGGGATCTCCTACGAGCAGTACTTC.

V gene TRBV9 combines with J gene TRBJ2-6; D remains ambiguous. The ends were cut back, 2 bases at V and 1 base at J, with 4 bases in the middle. This CDR3 has 14 residues. Germline V gene sequence: CDR1 SGDLS, CDR2 YYNGEE. The CDR3 region has the DNA TGTGCCAGCAGCGTCTTTTCTGGGGCCAACGTCCTGACTTTC. This encodes CASSVFSGANVLTF. Together with reference TRBV9 and TRBJ2-6, the CDR3 gives the full variable domain: DSGVTQTPKHLITATGQRVTLRCSPRSGDLSVYWYQQSLDQGLQFLIQYYNGEERAKGNILERFSAQQFPDLHSELNLSSLELGDSALYFCASSVFSGANVLTFGAGSRLTVL.

The sample holds a few counts of this clone. The chain couples TRBV9 to TRBJ1-2; D remains unclear. CDR3 length equals 12 residues. Germline V CDR1 and CDR2: SGDLS, YYNGEE. Trimming left V 0 bases short and J 5 bases short, with 5 bases between. The CDR3 region has the DNA TGTGCCAGCAGCGTAGGGCCTTATGGCTACACCTTC. It is translated as CASSVGPYGYTF. Based on the CDR3 plus reference TRBV9 and TRBJ1-2, the full variable domain is DSGVTQTPKHLITATGQRVTLRCSPRSGDLSVYWYQQSLDQGLQFLIQYYNGEERAKGNILERFSAQQFPDLHSELNLSSLELGDSALYFCASSVGPYGYTFGSGTRLTVV.

The CDR3 nucleotides are TGTGCCAGCAGCCGAACAGGGTTGTTCAACACTGAAGCTTTCTTT. Encoded protein: CASSRTGLFNTEAFF. J is TRBJ1-1 and V is TRBV9; a possible D gene is TRBD1 (6 bases). This CDR3 has 15 amino acids. Deletions cut 4 bases from V and 2 bases from J, with 15 bases between. Per germline, CDR1 SGDLS and CDR2 YYNGEE.

The CDR3 sequence: CASSGGTDNQPQHF. In nucleotides, the CDR3 is TGTGCCAGCAGTGGTGGGACAGATAATCAGCCCCAGCATTTT. This chain links TRBV25-1 with TRBJ1-5; 7 bases match TRBD1. This CDR3 has 14 residues. J gave up 4 bases and V 4 bases, and 4 bases lay outside the gene matches. Per germline, CDR1 MGHDK and CDR2 SYGVNS.

This chain connects TRBV30 to TRBJ1-2; 7 nucleotides align to TRBD1. Germline V gives CDR1 GTSNPN, CDR2 SVGIG (reference sequence). The CDR3 length is 15 residues. The V and J ends lost 3 bases and 5 bases, in that order; junction bases with no gene match: 12. The CDR3 region is CAWRNPGQLGYGYTF. For the CDR3, the DNA is TGTGCCTGGAGAAATCCGGGACAGCTGGGGTATGGCTACACCTTC.

The rearrangement uses TRBV28 and TRBJ1-1; unclear D gene. CDR1 is MDHEN and CDR2 is SYDVKM in the germline V gene. The ends were cut back, 7 bases at V and 4 bases at J, with 19 bases in the middle. CDR3 size: 15 residues. The CDR3 loop is CASTYSDPEGTEAFF. In DNA, the CDR3 is TGTGCCAGCACCTACTCTGATCCCGAGGGCACTGAAGCTTTCTTT.

The CDR3 sequence: CASSVVTGNTEAFF. In DNA form, the CDR3 reads TGTGCCAGCAGCGTAGTTACAGGGAACACTGAAGCTTTCTTT. The gene calls are TRBV9 and TRBJ1-1, with D possibly matching TRBD1 (5 bases). Per the germline V gene, CDR1 is SGDLS and CDR2 is YYNGEE. V gave up 0 bases and J gave up 1 base, with 7 bases separating them. The CDR3 is 14 amino acids.

Only a few counts were recorded for this clone. The chain employs TRBV28 and TRBJ2-7; TRBD2 matches at 7 bases. Losses at the gene ends were 4 bases for V and 0 bases for J; bases not matched to a gene: 6. This CDR3 spans 15 amino acids. Germline CDR1 MDHEN, CDR2 SYDVKM. The CDR3, as DNA: TGTGCCAGCAGTTCGACGGGGGGAGACTCCTACGAGCAGTACTTC. Its protein product is CASSSTGGDSYEQYF.

The chain joins TRBV4-3 to TRBJ2-7; D perhaps matches TRBD1 (6 bases). The CDR3 sequence is 18 residues long. CDR1 is LGHNA, CDR2 YSLEER, per germline. V was cut by 0 bases and J by 7 bases, with 25 bases left in between. The CDR3 protein is CASSQDHPLTGTLREQYF. CDR3 nucleotides: TGCGCCAGCAGCCAAGATCACCCTCTGACAGGAACCCTACGGGAGCAGTACTTC.

The rearrangement links TRBV19 to TRBJ2-7; 8 bases fit TRBD1. CDR1 and CDR2 from the germline V gene are LNHDA and SQIVND (reference sequence). With 8 bases clipped from V and 5 bases from J, the junction kept 11 bases outside the gene matches. This CDR3 is built from 14 residues. CDR3 nucleotides: TGTGCCAGTCATCCGACAGGGGCGGTGGACGAGCAGTACTTC. This translates into CASHPTGAVDEQYF.

A few counts support this clone. The genes are TRBV5-4 and TRBJ1-2; D gene uncertain. V was trimmed by 5 bases and J by 2 bases, leaving 13 bases between them. Germline V gene sequence: CDR1 SGHNT, CDR2 YYREEE (reference sequence). The CDR3 has 14 residues. CDR3 DNA sequence: TGTGCCAGCAGTGCTCCTTTACACAACTATGGCTACACCTTC. It specifies CASSAPLHNYGYTF.

V is TRBV29-1 and J is TRBJ1-5; D not resolved. CDR3 length: 12 amino acids. V dropped 4 bases and J dropped 9 bases, with 13 bases sitting between them. Germline CDR1 and CDR2: SQVTM and ANQGSEA. The DNA for the CDR3 is TGCAGCGTTGTTCAGGCAGGAGGGCCCCAGCATTTT. This encodes CSVVQAGGPQHF.